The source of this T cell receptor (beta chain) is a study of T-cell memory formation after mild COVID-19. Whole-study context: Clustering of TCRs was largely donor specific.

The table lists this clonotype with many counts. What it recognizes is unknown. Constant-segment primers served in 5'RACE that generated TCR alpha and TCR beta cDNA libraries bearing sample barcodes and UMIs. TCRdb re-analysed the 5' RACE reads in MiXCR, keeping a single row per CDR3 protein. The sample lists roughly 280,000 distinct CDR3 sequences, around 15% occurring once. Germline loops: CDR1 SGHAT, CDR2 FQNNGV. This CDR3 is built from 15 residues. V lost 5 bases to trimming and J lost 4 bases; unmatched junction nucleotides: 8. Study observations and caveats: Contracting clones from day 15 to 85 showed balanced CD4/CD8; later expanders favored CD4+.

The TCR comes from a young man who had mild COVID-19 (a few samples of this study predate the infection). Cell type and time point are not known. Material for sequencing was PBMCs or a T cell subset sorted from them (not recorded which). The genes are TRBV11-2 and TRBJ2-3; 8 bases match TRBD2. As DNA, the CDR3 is TGTGCCAGCAGCCTCTCGGGACTAGATTCAGATACGCAGTATTTT. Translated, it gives CASSLSGLDSDTQYF. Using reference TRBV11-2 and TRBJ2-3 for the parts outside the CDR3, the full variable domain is EAGVAQSPRYKIIEKRQSVAFWCNPISGHATLYWYQQILGQGPKLLIQFQNNGVVDDSQLPKDRFSAERLKGVDSTLKIQPAKLEDSAVYLCASSLSGLDSDTQYFGPGTRLTVL.